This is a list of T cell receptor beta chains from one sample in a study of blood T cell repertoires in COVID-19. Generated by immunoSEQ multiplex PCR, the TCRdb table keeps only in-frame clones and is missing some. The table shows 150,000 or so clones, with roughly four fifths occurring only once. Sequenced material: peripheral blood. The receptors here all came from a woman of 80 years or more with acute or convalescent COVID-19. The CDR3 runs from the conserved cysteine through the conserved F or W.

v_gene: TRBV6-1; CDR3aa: CASSDVGQGKWQPQHF
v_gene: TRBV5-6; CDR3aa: CASSLYSGGATGELFF
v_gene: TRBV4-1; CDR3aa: CASSPPTVNTEAFF
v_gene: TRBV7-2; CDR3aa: CASSSRRPPGDGYTF
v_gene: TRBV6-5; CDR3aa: CASRSRGTANTEAFF
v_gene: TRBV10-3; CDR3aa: CAISESMWGTSGVNEQFF
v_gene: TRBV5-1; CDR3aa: CASSLGSLRDEQFF
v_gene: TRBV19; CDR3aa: CASIGQWDSPLHF
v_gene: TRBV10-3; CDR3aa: CAISPLGLQGYTF
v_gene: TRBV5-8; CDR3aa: CASSSPRGGRFSSNTEAFF
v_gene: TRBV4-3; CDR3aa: CASSQDLGDSLNYGYTF
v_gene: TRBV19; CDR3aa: CASSIGGNGNTIYF
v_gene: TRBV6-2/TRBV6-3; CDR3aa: CASSTRYRRSSLDGYTF
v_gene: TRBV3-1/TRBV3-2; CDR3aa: CASRHRDRGRSSPLHF
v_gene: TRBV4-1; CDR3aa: CASSQVSGRYEQYF
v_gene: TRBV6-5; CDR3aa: CASTPRAQVGYEQYF
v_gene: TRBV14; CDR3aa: CASSRRRGGYNEQFF
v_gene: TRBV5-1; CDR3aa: CASSLGADSYNEQFF
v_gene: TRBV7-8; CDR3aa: CASSLMGGGIPYNEQFF
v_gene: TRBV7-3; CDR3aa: CASSLDRDDEQYF
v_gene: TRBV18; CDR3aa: CASSPGTGTQPQHF
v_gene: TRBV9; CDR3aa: CASSQDSVGSPLHF
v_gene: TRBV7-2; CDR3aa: CASSSGSLKKSQHF
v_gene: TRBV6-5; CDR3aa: CASHLYWEGTEAFF
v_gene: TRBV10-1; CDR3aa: CAREGPFVAEAFF
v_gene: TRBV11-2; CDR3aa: CASSSIYRVWGGYEQYF
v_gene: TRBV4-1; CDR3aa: CASSSRQRGGPETQYF
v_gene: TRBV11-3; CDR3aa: CASSLVAQETQYF
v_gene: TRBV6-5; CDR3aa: CASTTRGYGYTF
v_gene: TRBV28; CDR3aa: CASSLMGQGVRKLFF
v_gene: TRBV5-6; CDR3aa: CASSLGLRIPTDTEAFF
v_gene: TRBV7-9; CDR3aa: CASSPDRATEAFF
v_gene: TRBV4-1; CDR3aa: CASSQPLRVLNTEAFF
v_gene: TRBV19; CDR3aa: CASSPTGTVGAFF
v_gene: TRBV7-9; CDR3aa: CASSHASDSSPLHF
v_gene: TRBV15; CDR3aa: CATSVRGGNEKLFF
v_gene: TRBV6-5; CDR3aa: CASRQSIQGYQPQHF
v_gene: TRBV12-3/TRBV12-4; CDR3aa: CASSPGGRPLFF
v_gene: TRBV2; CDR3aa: CASSEEGVGTGELFF
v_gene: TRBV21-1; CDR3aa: CASSRTSGTGGRYQETQYF
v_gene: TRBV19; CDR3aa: CASSTTEYNEQFF
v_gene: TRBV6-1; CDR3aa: CASSDPGAPNTEAFF